This T cell receptor beta chain emerged from a study of cytomegalovirus exposure and HLA in healthy donors. The CDR3 contains 16 residues. Looked up from germline, CDR1 is MNHEY and CDR2 is SVGAGI. The junction had 6 bases not matched to a gene; V was cut back by 2 bases and J by 9 bases. PCR was performed using 60 Vbeta and 13 Jbeta primers. The table came from immunoSEQ multiplex PCR; TCRdb's copy has only in-frame clones and leaves some out. The sample consists of 200,000 to 250,000 clones, roughly 80% of them appearing once. On this clone itself: Its antigen remains unidentified.

The study, taken as a whole, reports: Researchers catalogued over 150 TCR beta chains as cytomegalovirus-associated. Accounts indicate the classifier identified cytomegalovirus status with strong specificity and sensitivity. Later on, an analysis tied around 17,000 TCR beta sequences to HLA alleles at 0.05 false discovery rate. Most TCR sequences were rare, but some public TCRs occurred in many donors.

The receptor's source is a male donor in good health and CMV-seronegative. The sequencing input was PBMCs. The rearrangement links TRBV6-5 to TRBJ2-1, with TRBD2 matching over 14 bases. The CDR3 DNA reads TGTGCCAGCAGTTACGAGACTAGCGGGAGGGCAAGTGAGCAGTTCTTC. This sequence encodes CASSYETSGRASEQFF.